A selection of T cell receptor beta chains follows, all from one sample in a study of blood T cell repertoires in COVID-19. Method: immunoSEQ multiplex PCR; TCRdb's copy keeps in-frame clones and lacks some. The top ten hold around 2.7% of the sample, which has over 150,000 clones, about four fifths seen once. Sample: peripheral blood. These receptors all come from a woman of 80 years or more with COVID-19, enrolled during active disease. CDR3s include the opening cysteine and the closing phenylalanine or tryptophan. The D gene is left open where the match is weak. Rows may omit the clone size; those that give it use once, few, many or a size class.

clone size | J gene | V gene | D gene | CDR3 length | CDR3 protein | CDR3 DNA
. | TRBJ2-3 | TRBV5-4 | TRBD2 | 15 | CASSLAGGRTDTQYF | TGTGCCAGCAGCTTAGCGGGAGGCCGCACAGATACGCAGTATTTT
. | TRBJ2-7 | TRBV27 | TRBD2 | 14 | CASSRGLAGDEQYF | TGTGCCAGCAGTCGGGGACTAGCGGGAGACGAGCAGTACTTC
. | TRBJ2-5 | TRBV5-1 | TRBD1 | 14 | CASSHTGTEETQYF | TGCGCCAGCAGCCATACCGGGACAGAAGAGACCCAGTACTTC
. | TRBJ1-1 | TRBV6-2/TRBV6-3 | . | 13 | CASSYGGDLEAFF | TGTGCCAGCAGTTACGGGGGCGACCTTGAAGCTTTCTTT
. | TRBJ1-1 | TRBV18 | . | 14 | CASSPGGRDTEAFF | TGTGCCAGCTCACCAGGCGGCAGGGACACTGAAGCTTTCTTT
. | TRBJ2-1 | TRBV13 | TRBD2 | 15 | CASSSRLAGYNEQFF | TGTGCCAGCAGCTCCCGACTAGCGGGATACAATGAGCAGTTCTTC
. | TRBJ1-5 | TRBV6-4 | . | 13 | CASSVDINQPQHF | TGTGCCAGCAGTGTGGACATTAATCAGCCCCAGCATTTT
. | TRBJ2-3 | TRBV19 | . | 14 | CASRPPGSTDTQYF | TGTGCCAGTAGACCTCCAGGGAGCACAGATACGCAGTATTTT
once | TRBJ1-3 | TRBV28 | . | 17 | CASSSLLGAHSGNTIYF | TGTGCCAGCAGTTCTCTTCTGGGGGCCCACTCTGGAAACACCATATATTTT
. | TRBJ1-4 | TRBV2 | TRBD1 | 15 | CASSFGTGGNEKLFF | TGTGCCAGCAGTTTCGGGACAGGGGGTAATGAAAAACTGTTTTTT
. | TRBJ1-2 | TRBV5-1 | . | 14 | CASSLRGGDYGYTF | TGCGCCAGCTCACTTCGGGGCGGGGACTATGGCTACACCTTC
. | TRBJ2-2 | TRBV19 | TRBD1 | 15 | CASSIGGQYTGELFF | TGTGCCAGTAGTATAGGGGGACAGTACACCGGGGAGCTGTTTTTT
once | TRBJ2-7 | TRBV7-2 | TRBD2 | 15 | CASSSRLAASYEQYF | TGTGCCAGCAGCTCCCGACTAGCGGCCTCCTACGAGCAGTACTTC
. | TRBJ1-6 | TRBV19 | TRBD1 | 16 | CASSIRTGDRNSPLHF | TGTGCCAGTAGTATAAGGACAGGGGATCGTAATTCACCCCTCCACTTT
. | TRBJ2-1 | TRBV10-3 | . | 14 | CAISGGTSYNEQFF | TGTGCCATCAGTGGAGGGACAAGTTACAATGAGCAGTTCTTC
. | TRBJ1-2 | TRBV19 | . | 16 | CASSIGWTSGDYGYTF | TGTGCCAGTAGTATAGGGTGGACGTCGGGAGACTATGGCTACACCTTC
once | TRBJ2-5 | TRBV6-1 | TRBD1 | 16 | CASSAPRDRGRETQYF | TGTGCCAGCAGTGCCCCCCGGGACAGGGGACGAGAGACCCAGTACTTC
. | TRBJ2-2 | TRBV9 | . | 15 | CASSVVGARTGELFF | TGTGCCAGCAGCGTAGTGGGGGCGAGGACCGGGGAGCTGTTTTTT
few | TRBJ1-6 | TRBV6-5 | . | 14 | CASTAGKHNSPLHF | TGTGCCAGCACCGCGGGGAAACATAATTCACCCCTCCACTTT
. | TRBJ2-7 | TRBV27 | TRBD2 | 15 | CASSLIGGVVYEQYF | TGTGCCAGCAGTTTAATCGGGGGGGTCGTATACGAGCAGTACTTC
once | TRBJ2-3 | TRBV7-6 | TRBD1 | 15 | CASSLYEGAVDTQYF | TGTGCCAGCAGCTTATACGAGGGGGCTGTAGATACGCAGTATTTT
. | TRBJ1-1 | TRBV19 | TRBD1 | 17 | CASSTRGDRRQSTEAFF | TGTGCCAGTAGTACGAGGGGGGACAGAAGACAAAGCACTGAAGCTTTCTTT
. | TRBJ2-7 | TRBV9 | . | 15 | CASSVGQGFPYEQYF | TGTGCCAGCAGCGTAGGGCAGGGTTTTCCCTACGAGCAGTACTTC